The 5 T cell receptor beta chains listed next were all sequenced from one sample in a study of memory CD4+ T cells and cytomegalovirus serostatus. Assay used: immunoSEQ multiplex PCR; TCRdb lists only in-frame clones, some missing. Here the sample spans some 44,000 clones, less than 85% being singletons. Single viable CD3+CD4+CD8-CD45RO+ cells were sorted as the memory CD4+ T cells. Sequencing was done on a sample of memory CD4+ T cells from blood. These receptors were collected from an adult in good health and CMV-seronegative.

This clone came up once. The DNA for the CDR3 is TGTGCCAGCTCACCCAGGAAATCCAATCAGCCCCAGCATTTT. Amino acid sequence: CASSPRKSNQPQHF. The rearrangement joins TRBV18 to TRBJ1-5; D gene ambiguous. In germline, CDR1 is KGHSH, CDR2 LQKENI. V lost 3 bases and J lost 3, with 9 bases in between. This CDR3 comprises 14 residues. The full variable domain, its missing parts supplied by reference TRBV18 and TRBJ1-5, is NAGVMQNPRHLVRRRGQEARLRCSPMKGHSHVYWYRQLPEEGLKFMVYLQKENIIDESGMPKERFSAEFPKEGPSILRIQQVVRGDSAAYFCASSPRKSNQPQHFGDGTRLSIL.

The CDR3 DNA is TGCGCCAGCAGCTTGGGGTCCGGGACAACTCCAGATACGCAGTATTTT. Its protein is CASSLGSGTTPDTQYF. The genes are TRBV5-1 and TRBJ2-3, with a tentative D call TRBD1 (6 bases). The CDR3 contains 16 residues. V gave up 0 bases and J gave up 4 bases, with 15 bases separating them. From germline, CDR1 is SGHRS and CDR2 YFSETQ.

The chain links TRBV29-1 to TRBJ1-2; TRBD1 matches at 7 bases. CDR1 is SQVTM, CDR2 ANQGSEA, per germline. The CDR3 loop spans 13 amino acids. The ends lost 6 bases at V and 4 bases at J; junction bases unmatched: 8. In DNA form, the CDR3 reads TGCAGCGTAACAACAGGGGCTGGCTATGGCTACACCTTC. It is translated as CSVTTGAGYGYTF.

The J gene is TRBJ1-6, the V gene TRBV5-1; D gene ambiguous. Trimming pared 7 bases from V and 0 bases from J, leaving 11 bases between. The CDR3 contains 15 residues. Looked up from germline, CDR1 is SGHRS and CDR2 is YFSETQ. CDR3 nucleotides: TGCGCCAGCGCGGCAGAGAGCTCCTATAATTCACCCCTCCACTTT. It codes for CASAAESSYNSPLHF. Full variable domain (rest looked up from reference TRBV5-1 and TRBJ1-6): KAGVTQTPRYLIKTRGQQVTLSCSPISGHRSVSWYQQTPGQGLQFLFEYFSETQRNKGNFPGRFSGRQFSNSRSEMNVSTLELGDSALYLCASAAESSYNSPLHFGNGTRLTVT.

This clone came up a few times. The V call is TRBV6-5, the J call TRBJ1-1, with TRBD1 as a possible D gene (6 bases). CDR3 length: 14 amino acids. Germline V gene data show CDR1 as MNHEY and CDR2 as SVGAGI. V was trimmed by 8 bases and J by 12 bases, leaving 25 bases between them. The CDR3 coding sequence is TGTGCCAGCTTACCGCCCGGGGGCGGGCAACATACTTTCTTT. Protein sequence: CASLPPGGGQHTFF.